The 17 T cell receptor beta chains in this list originate from one sample, sequenced in a study of CXCR3-negative and CXCR3-positive naive CD8 T cells. TRB cDNA libraries were made by UMI-labeled 5' RACE. After re-calling the 5' RACE reads, TCRdb lists one entry per CDR3 protein, DNA absent. This sample contains about 57,000 distinct CDR3 sequences. The sample consisted of memory CD8+ T cells from blood. These receptors all come from a human donor in good health. Some clones in this sample may be carry-over from other donors' samples.

V usage is TRBV6-5 and J usage is TRBJ2-2; TCRdb indicates TRBD2, and absent DNA this call remains unverified. The length of the CDR3 is 18 residues. Germline lookup yields CDR1 MNHEY and CDR2 SVGAGI. The CDR3 spells CASTGTSGGSSNTGELFF.

The chain couples TRBV7-9 to TRBJ2-7; TCRdb's assignment of TRBD1 cannot be checked, as there is no DNA. Looked up from germline, CDR1 is SEHNR and CDR2 is FQNEAQ (reference sequence). CDR3 size: 13 residues. The CDR3 loop reads CASSPPGGYEQYF. Combining the CDR3 with reference TRBV7-9 and TRBJ2-7 gives the whole variable domain DTGVSQNPRHKITKRGQNVTFRCDPISEHNRLYWYRQTLGQGPEFLTYFQNEAQLEKSRLLSDRFSAERPKGSFSTLEIQRTEQGDSAMYLCASSPPGGYEQYFGPGTRLTVT.

This chain connects TRBV6-6 to TRBJ2-1; the TCRdb call, TRBD2, lacks DNA for checking. CDR1 and CDR2 (germline): MNHNY, SVGAGI (reference sequence). The CDR3 covers 14 residues. The CDR3 protein is CASSYVSSGDEQFF.

The chain employs TRBV29-1 and TRBJ1-2; TCRdb indicates TRBD1, and absent DNA this call remains unverified. The CDR3 has 13 amino acids. Per the germline V gene, CDR1 is SQVTM and CDR2 is ANQGSEA. The CDR3 region is CSARQRSNYGYTF.

This chain uses TRBV28 with TRBJ1-5. The CDR3 consists of 16 residues. The V gene's germline CDR1 is MDHEN and CDR2 SYDVKM. Here the CDR3 reads CASSGIEGESNQPPHF.

The rearrangement uses TRBV4-3 and TRBJ2-7; TCRdb's D gene call, TRBD1, goes unchecked for lack of DNA. The CDR3 is made up of 15 amino acids. Germline values: CDR1 LGHNA, CDR2 YSLEER. The CDR3 loop reads CASSQEIGRQYEQYF.

The chain's CDR3 is CASSKTALEGAVTDTQYF. The chain carries TRBV21-1 and TRBJ2-3; TCRdb's D gene call, TRBD1, goes unchecked for lack of DNA. TRBV21-1 is termed a pseudogene. The CDR3 spans 18 residues.

The rearrangement joins TRBV6-1 to TRBJ2-2; TCRdb's D call of TRBD2 is untestable without DNA. The germline CDR1 and CDR2 sequences are MNHNS and SASEGT. The CDR3 totals 15 residues. Here the CDR3 reads CASSEGGLASGELFF.

V and J are TRBV7-3 and TRBJ2-1; TCRdb names TRBD1, which stays unverified in the absence of DNA. Germline CDR1 reads SGHTA; CDR2 reads FQGTGA. This CDR3 spans 15 amino acids. CDR3 in amino acids: CASSLPGPTGNEQFF.

The chain uses TRBV13 and TRBJ2-7; TCRdb's assignment of TRBD2 cannot be checked, as there is no DNA. Germline V CDR1 and CDR2: PRHDT, FYEKMQ (reference sequence). This CDR3 is 14 amino acids long. CDR3 sequence reads: CASSPRLETYEQYF.

This chain uses TRBV20-1 with TRBJ2-3; TCRdb calls TRBD2, which cannot be checked without DNA. The germline gives CDR1 DFQATT, CDR2 SNEGSKA (reference sequence). This CDR3 region has 14 residues. CDR3 loop: CRAASGGGADTQYF.

This rearrangement joins TRBV28 to TRBJ2-3; without DNA, the TCRdb call of TRBD1 cannot be checked. The V gene's germline CDR1 is MDHEN and CDR2 SYDVKM. The CDR3 is 15 amino acids. The CDR3 here is CASSPSQGATDTQYF. The whole variable domain, remainder taken from reference TRBV28 and TRBJ2-3, is DVKVTQSSRYLVKRTGEKVFLECVQDMDHENMFWYRQDPGLGLRLIYFSYDVKMKEKGDIPEGYSVSREKKERFSLILESASTNQTSMYLCASSPSQGATDTQYFGPGTRLTVL.

The chain recombines TRBV20-1 with TRBJ2-1; TCRdb names TRBD2, which stays unverified in the absence of DNA. This CDR3 contains 14 residues. Germline V gene lookup returns CDR1 DFQATT and CDR2 SNEGSKA (reference sequence). CDR3: CSARDYQRGEEQFF.

The V gene is TRBV18, the J gene TRBJ2-1. This CDR3 is built from 16 residues. CDR1 is KGHSH and CDR2 is LQKENI in the germline V gene. CDR3 in amino acids: CASSPTRDPSYNEQSF. Complete variable domain (other parts from reference TRBV18 and TRBJ2-1): NAGVMQNPRHLVRRRGQEARLRCSPMKGHSHVYWYRQLPEEGLKFMVYLQKENIIDESGMPKERFSAEFPKEGPSILRIQQVVRGDSAAYFCASSPTRDPSYNEQSFGPGTRLTVL.

The genes are TRBV20-1 and TRBJ2-2. Germline V gene sequence: CDR1 DFQATT, CDR2 SNEGSKA (reference sequence). This CDR3 has 13 residues. CDR3 residues: CSAIHGFTGELFF.

This sequence joins TRBV6-2 or TRBV6-3 and TRBJ2-1. This CDR3 spans 14 amino acids. Germline CDR1 is MNHEY and CDR2 is SVGEGT. The CDR3 region is CASSYRGLANEQFF.

CDR3 loop: CASSVEGFQETQYF. The chain combines TRBV7-3 with TRBJ2-5; TCRdb gives TRBD2 as the D gene, but with no DNA this cannot be confirmed. This CDR3 contains 14 residues. Germline lookup yields CDR1 SGHTA and CDR2 FQGTGA.